The 6 T cell receptor beta chains listed next were all sequenced from one sample in a study of cytomegalovirus exposure and HLA in healthy donors. PCR used 60 Vbeta primers and 13 Jbeta primers. The repertoire was sequenced with immunoSEQ multiplex PCR; TCRdb's copy has only in-frame clones and lacks some. The sample lists some 160,000 clones, around 80% occurring once. The sample comprised PBMCs. The receptors originated from a male donor in good health and CMV-seropositive.

The chain carries TRBV29-1 and TRBJ2-6; 7 positions agree with TRBD1. The CDR3 contains 15 residues. The germline gives CDR1 SQVTM, CDR2 ANQGSEA. V gave up 5 bases and J gave up 0 bases; unmatched junction bases: 4. The DNA for the CDR3 is TGCAGCGTTAAGGACAGGCCCTCTGGGGCCAACGTCCTGACTTTC. This gives the protein CSVKDRPSGANVLTF. Based on the CDR3 plus reference TRBV29-1 and TRBJ2-6, the full variable domain is SAVISQKPSRDICQRGTSLTIQCQVDSQVTMMFWYRQQPGQSLTLIATANQGSEATYESGFVIDKFPISRPNLTFSTLTVSNMSPEDSSIYLCSVKDRPSGANVLTFGAGSRLTVL.

DNA of the CDR3: TGTGCCAGCTCACCATACTCGCGCGGGGTTGGAACTGAAGCTTTCTTT. This translates into CASSPYSRGVGTEAFF. The chain is built from TRBV18 and TRBJ1-1; D call uncertain. The CDR3 sequence is 16 residues long. With 2 bases removed from V and 5 bases from J, the gap between germline ends came to 18 bases. The germline V gene has CDR1 KGHSH and CDR2 LQKENI. Supplemented by reference TRBV18 and TRBJ1-1, the full variable domain reads NAGVMQNPRHLVRRRGQEARLRCSPMKGHSHVYWYRQLPEEGLKFMVYLQKENIIDESGMPKERFSAEFPKEGPSILRIQQVVRGDSAAYFCASSPYSRGVGTEAFFGQGTRLTVV.

The V call is TRBV6-5, the J call TRBJ1-2; tentatively, D is TRBD1 (6 bases). V lost 6 bases to trimming and J lost 6 bases, with 20 bases between them. Germline V CDR1 and CDR2: MNHEY, SVGAGI. The CDR3 contains 15 residues. The CDR3 DNA reads TGTGCCAGCAGCCGGGGACATCTCCCGGGACATGGCTACACCTTC. Translation: CASSRGHLPGHGYTF.

The chain joins TRBV6-1 to TRBJ1-2; weak D call: TRBD1 (6 bases). Germline lookup yields CDR1 MNHNS and CDR2 SASEGT. V was cut by 2 bases and J by 7 bases, with 11 bases left in between. The length of the CDR3 is 13 residues. The CDR3 bases are TGTGCCAGCAGTGAAATCAGGGGCCGTGGCTACACCTTC. The encoded protein is CASSEIRGRGYTF.

The chain carries TRBV6-5 and TRBJ2-7; a possible D gene is TRBD2 (5 bases). Germline V gene data show CDR1 as MNHEY and CDR2 as SVGAGI. This CDR3 has 15 amino acids. V was pared by 0 bases and J by 6 bases, with 15 bases between. CDR3 sequence reads: CASSYSTILAGEQYF. The CDR3 DNA follows: TGTGCCAGCAGTTACTCGACTATACTGGCTGGCGAGCAGTACTTC.

The chain couples TRBV10-3 to TRBJ2-7, with TRBD2 identical over 14 bases. V trimming: 5 bases; J trimming: 2 bases; junction bases outside the gene matches: 5. CDR1 and CDR2 (germline): ENHRY, SYGVKD. The CDR3 has 16 amino acids. The CDR3 nucleotides read TGTGCCATCAGTAGGGGACTAGCGGGAGATACCTACGAGCAGTACTTC. Its protein is CAISRGLAGDTYEQYF.